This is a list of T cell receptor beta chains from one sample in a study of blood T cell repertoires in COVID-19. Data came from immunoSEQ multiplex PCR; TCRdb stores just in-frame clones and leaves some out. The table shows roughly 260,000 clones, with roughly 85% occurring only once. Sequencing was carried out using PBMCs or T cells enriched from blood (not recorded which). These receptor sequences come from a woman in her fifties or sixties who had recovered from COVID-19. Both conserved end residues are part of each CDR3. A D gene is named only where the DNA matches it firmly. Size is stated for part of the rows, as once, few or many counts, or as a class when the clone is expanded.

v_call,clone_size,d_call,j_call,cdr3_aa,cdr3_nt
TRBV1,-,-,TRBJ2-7,CTSSQDSGQSHSYEQYF,TGCACCAGCAGCCAGGACTCAGGACAGTCACACTCCTACGAGCAGTACTTC
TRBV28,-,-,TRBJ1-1,CASKRGLSNTEAFF,TGTGCCAGCAAAAGGGGACTATCTAACACTGAAGCTTTCTTT
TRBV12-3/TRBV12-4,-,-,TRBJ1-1,CASSLGRAEAFF,TGTGCCAGCAGTTTAGGGAGGGCGGAAGCTTTCTTT
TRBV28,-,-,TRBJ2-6,CASSLGLSGANVLTF,TGTGCCAGCAGTTTAGGGCTTTCAGGGGCCAACGTCCTGACTTTC
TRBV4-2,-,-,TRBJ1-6,CASSQEGDRGWNSPLHF,TGTGCCAGCAGCCAAGAGGGAGATAGGGGGTGGAATTCACCCCTCCACTTT
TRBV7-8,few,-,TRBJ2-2,CASSPRQHTGELFF,TGTGCCAGCAGCCCTCGACAGCACACCGGGGAGCTGTTTTTT
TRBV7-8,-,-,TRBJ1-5,CASSPRDWGGNQPQHF,TGTGCCAGCAGCCCCCGGGACTGGGGGGGCAATCAGCCCCAGCATTTT
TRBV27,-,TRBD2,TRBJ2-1,CASSLGAGGLNEQFF,TGTGCCAGCAGTTTGGGCGCGGGAGGCTTGAATGAGCAGTTCTTC
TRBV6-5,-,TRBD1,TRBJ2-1,CASRKLDRAHNEQFF,TGTGCCAGCAGGAAACTAGACAGGGCCCACAATGAGCAGTTCTTC
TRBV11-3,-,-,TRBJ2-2,CASSPGEWVRAKSGELFF,TGTGCCAGCAGTCCCGGGGAGTGGGTCCGAGCGAAGAGCGGGGAGCTGTTTTTT
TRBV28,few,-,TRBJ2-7,CASSFGSYEQYF,TGTGCCAGCAGTTTCGGGAGCTACGAGCAGTACTTC
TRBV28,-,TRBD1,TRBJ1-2,CASSPPGQGTLYEGYTF,TGTGCCAGCAGTCCACCGGGACAGGGGACCCTCTATGAAGGCTACACCTTC
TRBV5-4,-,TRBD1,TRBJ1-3,CASSLDRGTGNTIYF,TGTGCCAGCAGCTTGGACAGGGGTACTGGAAACACCATATATTTT
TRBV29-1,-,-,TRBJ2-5,CSVEPPGQETQYF,TGCAGCGTTGAACCCCCAGGGCAAGAGACCCAGTACTTC
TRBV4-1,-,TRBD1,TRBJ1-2,CASSHDRAYYGYTF,TGCGCCAGCAGCCATGACAGGGCCTACTATGGCTACACCTTC
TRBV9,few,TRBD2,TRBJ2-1,CASSVGGRVLSYNEQFF,TGTGCCAGCAGCGTCGGCGGGAGGGTTCTCTCCTACAATGAGCAGTTCTTC
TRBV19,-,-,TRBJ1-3,CASSPRSGVGNTIYF,TGTGCCAGTAGTCCGCGGTCAGGGGTCGGAAACACCATATATTTT
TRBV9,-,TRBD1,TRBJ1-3,CASSRGRRSGNTIYF,TGTGCCAGCAGCAGGGGGCGCCGGTCTGGAAACACCATATATTTT
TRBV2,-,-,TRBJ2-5,CASSENTPQETQYF,TGTGCCAGCAGTGAAAACACCCCACAAGAGACCCAGTACTTC
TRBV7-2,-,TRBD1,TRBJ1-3,CASSRTGGLSGNTIYF,TGTGCCAGCAGCAGGACAGGGGGCCTCTCTGGAAACACCATATATTTT
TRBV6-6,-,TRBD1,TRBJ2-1,CASQRDSPYNEQFF,TGTGCCAGCCAAAGGGACAGTCCCTACAATGAGCAGTTCTTC
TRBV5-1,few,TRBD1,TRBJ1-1,CASSLDRGREAFF,TGCGCCAGCAGCCTCGACAGGGGGCGGGAAGCTTTCTTT
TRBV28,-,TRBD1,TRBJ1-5,CASSFDRATLNSNQPQHF,TGTGCCAGCAGTTTTGACAGGGCGACATTAAATAGCAATCAGCCCCAGCATTTT
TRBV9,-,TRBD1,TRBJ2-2,CASSTRTGSTGELFF,TGTGCCAGCAGCACCCGGACAGGGTCGACCGGGGAGCTGTTTTTT
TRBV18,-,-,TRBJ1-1,CASSPAGNTEAFF,TGTGCCAGCTCACCAGCGGGGAACACTGAAGCTTTCTTT